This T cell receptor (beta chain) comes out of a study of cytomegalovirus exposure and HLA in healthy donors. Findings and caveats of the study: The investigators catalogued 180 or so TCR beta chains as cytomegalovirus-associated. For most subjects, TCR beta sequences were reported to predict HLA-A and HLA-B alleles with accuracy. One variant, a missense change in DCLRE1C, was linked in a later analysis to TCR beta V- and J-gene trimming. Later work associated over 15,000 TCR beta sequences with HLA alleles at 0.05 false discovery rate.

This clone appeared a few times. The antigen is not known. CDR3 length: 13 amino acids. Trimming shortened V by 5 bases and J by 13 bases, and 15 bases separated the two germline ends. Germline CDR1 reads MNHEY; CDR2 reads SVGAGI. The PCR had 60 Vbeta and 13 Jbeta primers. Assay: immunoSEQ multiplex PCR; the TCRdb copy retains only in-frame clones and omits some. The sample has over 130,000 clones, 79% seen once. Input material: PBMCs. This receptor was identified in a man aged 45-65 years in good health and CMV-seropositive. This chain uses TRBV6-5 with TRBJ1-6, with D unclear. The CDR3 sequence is CASSGDSLLPLHF. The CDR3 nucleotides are TGTGCCAGCAGTGGAGACTCCCTTCTCCCCCTCCACTTT.